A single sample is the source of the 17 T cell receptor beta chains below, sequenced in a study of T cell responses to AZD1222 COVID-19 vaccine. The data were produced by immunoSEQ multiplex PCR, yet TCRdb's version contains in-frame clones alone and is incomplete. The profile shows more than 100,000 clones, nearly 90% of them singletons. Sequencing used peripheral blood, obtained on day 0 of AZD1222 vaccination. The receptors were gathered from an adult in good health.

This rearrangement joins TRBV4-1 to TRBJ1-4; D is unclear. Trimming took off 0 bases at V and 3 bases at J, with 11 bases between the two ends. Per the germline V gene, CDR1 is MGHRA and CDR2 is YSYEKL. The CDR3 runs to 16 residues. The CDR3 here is CASSQEALLPNEKLFF. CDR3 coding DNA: TGCGCCAGCAGCCAAGAGGCCCTGTTGCCTAATGAAAAACTGTTTTTT.

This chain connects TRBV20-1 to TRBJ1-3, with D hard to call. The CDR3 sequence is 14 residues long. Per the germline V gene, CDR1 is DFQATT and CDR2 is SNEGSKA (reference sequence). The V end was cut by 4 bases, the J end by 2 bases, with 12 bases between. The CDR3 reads CSATEGQAGNTIYF. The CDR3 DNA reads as TGCAGTGCTACTGAGGGTCAAGCTGGAAACACCATATATTTT.

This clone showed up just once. CDR3 DNA sequence: TGCGCCAGCAGTTGGACTAGCGGGAGTCCTTACACCGGGGAGCTGTTTTTT. The encoded protein is CASSWTSGSPYTGELFF. The chain employs TRBV5-1 and TRBJ2-2; 13 bases fit TRBD2. The length of the CDR3 is 17 residues. Germline V CDR1 and CDR2: SGHRS, YFSETQ. V lost 5 bases to trimming and J lost 3 bases; unmatched junction nucleotides: 7. The variable domain in full, completed from reference TRBV5-1 and TRBJ2-2, reads KAGVTQTPRYLIKTRGQQVTLSCSPISGHRSVSWYQQTPGQGLQFLFEYFSETQRNKGNFPGRFSGRQFSNSRSEMNVSTLELGDSALYLCASSWTSGSPYTGELFFGEGSRLTVL.

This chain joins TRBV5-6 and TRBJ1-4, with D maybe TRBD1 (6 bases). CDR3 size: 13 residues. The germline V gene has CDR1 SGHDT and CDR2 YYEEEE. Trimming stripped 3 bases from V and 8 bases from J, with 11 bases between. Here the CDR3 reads CASSYRVEEKLFF. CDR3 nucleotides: TGTGCCAGCAGCTACAGGGTGGAGGAAAAACTGTTTTTT.

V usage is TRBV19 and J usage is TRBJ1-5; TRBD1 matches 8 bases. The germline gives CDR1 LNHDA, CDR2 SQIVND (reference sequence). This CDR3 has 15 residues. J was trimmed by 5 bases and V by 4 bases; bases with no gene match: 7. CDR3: CASSSASGGDQPQHF. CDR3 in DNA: TGTGCCAGTAGTAGCGCCTCAGGGGGCGATCAGCCCCAGCATTTT.

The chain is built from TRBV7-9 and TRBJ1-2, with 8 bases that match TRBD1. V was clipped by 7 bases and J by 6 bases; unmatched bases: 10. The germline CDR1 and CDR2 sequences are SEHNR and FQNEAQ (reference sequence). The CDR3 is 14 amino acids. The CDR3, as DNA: TGTGCCAGCACAGCCTCAGGGGGCGATCATGGCTACACCTTC. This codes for CASTASGGDHGYTF.

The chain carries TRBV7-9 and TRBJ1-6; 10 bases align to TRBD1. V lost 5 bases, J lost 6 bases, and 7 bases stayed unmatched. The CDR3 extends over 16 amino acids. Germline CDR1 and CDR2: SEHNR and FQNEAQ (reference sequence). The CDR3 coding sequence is TGTGCCAGCAGCCCCTGGGGGGACAGGGGTAATTCACCCCTCCACTTT. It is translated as CASSPWGDRGNSPLHF.

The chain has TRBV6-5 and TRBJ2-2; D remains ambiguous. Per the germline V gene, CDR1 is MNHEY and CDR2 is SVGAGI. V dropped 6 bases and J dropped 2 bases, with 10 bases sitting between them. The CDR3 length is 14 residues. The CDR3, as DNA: TGTGCCAGCAGGTTCTCCTATAACACCGGGGAGCTGTTTTTT. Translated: CASRFSYNTGELFF.

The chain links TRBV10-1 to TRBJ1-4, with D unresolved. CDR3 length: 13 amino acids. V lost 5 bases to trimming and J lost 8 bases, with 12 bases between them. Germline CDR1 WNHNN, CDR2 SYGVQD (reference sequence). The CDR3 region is CASSPGLYEKLFF. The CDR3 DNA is TGCGCCAGCAGTCCGGGTCTATACGAAAAACTGTTTTTT.

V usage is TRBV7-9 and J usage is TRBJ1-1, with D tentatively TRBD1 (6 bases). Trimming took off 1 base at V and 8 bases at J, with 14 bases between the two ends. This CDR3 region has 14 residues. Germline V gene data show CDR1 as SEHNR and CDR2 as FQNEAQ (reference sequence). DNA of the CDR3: TGTGCCAGCAGCTTAGTTCGACAGGACCTAGAAGCTTTCTTT. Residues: CASSLVRQDLEAFF.

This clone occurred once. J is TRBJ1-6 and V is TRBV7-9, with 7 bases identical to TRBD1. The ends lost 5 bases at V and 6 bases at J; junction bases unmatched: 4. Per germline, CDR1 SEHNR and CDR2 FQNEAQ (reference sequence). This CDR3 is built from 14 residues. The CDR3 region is CASSAGQINSPLHF. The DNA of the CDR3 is TGTGCCAGCAGCGCGGGACAGATTAATTCACCCCTCCACTTT. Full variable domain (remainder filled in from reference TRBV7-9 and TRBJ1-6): DTGVSQNPRHKITKRGQNVTFRCDPISEHNRLYWYRQTLGQGPEFLTYFQNEAQLEKSRLLSDRFSAERPKGSFSTLEIQRTEQGDSAMYLCASSAGQINSPLHFGNGTRLTVT.

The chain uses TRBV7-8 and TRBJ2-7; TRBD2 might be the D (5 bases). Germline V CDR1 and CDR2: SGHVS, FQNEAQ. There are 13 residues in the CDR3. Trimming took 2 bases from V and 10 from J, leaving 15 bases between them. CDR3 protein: CASSLSAGGPQYF. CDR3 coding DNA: TGTGCCAGCAGCTTAAGCGCGGGCGGACCCCAGTACTTC.

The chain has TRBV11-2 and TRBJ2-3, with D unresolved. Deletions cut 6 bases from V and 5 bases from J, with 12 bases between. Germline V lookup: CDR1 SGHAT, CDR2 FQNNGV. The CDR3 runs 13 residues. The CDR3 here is CASRPPHRDTQYF. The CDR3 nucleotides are TGTGCCAGCAGACCCCCGCATCGAGATACGCAGTATTTT. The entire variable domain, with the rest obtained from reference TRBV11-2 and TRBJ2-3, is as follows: EAGVAQSPRYKIIEKRQSVAFWCNPISGHATLYWYQQILGQGPKLLIQFQNNGVVDDSQLPKDRFSAERLKGVDSTLKIQPAKLEDSAVYLCASRPPHRDTQYFGPGTRLTVL.

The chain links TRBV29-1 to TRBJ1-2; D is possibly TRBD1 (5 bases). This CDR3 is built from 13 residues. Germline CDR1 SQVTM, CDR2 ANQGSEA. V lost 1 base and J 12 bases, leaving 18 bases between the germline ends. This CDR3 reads CSVEVAPAGADTF. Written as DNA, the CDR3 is TGCAGCGTTGAAGTGGCCCCCGCCGGGGCAGACACCTTC.

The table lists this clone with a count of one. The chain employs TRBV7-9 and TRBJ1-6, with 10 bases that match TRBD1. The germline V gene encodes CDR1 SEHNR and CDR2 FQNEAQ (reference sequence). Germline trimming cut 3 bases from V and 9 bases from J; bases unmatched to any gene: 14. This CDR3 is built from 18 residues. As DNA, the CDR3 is TGTGCCAGCAGCTTGTCCCGGGACAGGGGACAATTTTCTTCACCCCTCCACTTT. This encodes CASSLSRDRGQFSSPLHF.

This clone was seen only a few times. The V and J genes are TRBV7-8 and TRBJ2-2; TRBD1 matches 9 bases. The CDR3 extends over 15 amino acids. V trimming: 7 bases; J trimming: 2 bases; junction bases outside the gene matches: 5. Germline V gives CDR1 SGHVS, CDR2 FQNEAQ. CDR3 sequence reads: CASTLTGGNTGELFF. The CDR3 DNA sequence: TGTGCCAGCACGTTAACAGGGGGCAACACCGGGGAGCTGTTTTTT.

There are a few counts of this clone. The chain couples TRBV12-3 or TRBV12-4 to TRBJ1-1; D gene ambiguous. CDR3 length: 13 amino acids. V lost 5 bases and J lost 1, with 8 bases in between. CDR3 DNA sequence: TGTGCCAGCAGTCCGCGTGGGAACACTGAAGCTTTCTTT. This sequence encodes CASSPRGNTEAFF.